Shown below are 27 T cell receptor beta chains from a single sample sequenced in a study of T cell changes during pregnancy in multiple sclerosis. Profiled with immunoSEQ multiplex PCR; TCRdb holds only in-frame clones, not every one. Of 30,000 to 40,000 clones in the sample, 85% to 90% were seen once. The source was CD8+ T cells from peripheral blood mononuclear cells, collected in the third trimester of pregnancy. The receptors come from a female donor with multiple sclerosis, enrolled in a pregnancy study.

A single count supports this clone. This chain's CDR3 is CASSQVRSTDTQYF. The CDR3 region has the DNA TGCGCCAGCAGCCAAGTGCGGAGCACAGATACGCAGTATTTT. The chain carries TRBV4-1 and TRBJ2-3; D remains ambiguous. The CDR3 extends over 14 amino acids. Deletions cut 1 base from V and 0 bases from J, with 5 bases between. The germline CDR1 and CDR2 sequences are MGHRA and YSYEKL.

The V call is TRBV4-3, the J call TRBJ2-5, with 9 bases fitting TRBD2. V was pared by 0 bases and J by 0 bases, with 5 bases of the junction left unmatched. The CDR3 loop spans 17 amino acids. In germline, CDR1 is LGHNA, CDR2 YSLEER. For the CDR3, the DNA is TGCGCCAGCAGCCAAGAGAGGCTAGCGGGGCACCAAGAGACCCAGTACTTC. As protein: CASSQERLAGHQETQYF.

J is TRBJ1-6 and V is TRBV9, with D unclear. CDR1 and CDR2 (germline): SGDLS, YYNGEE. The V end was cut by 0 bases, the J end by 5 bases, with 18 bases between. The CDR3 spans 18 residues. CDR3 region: CASSVAPSRRYNNSPLHF. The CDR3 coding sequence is TGTGCCAGCAGCGTAGCCCCATCCCGCAGGTACAATAATTCACCCCTCCACTTT.

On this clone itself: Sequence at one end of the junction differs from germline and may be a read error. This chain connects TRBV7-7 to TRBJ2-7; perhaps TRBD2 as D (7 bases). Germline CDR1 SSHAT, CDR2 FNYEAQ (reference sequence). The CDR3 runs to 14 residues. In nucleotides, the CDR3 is TGTGCTAGCAGCTTAGTAGTAGGGGGGGACGAGCAGTACTTC. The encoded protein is CASSLVVGGDEQYF.

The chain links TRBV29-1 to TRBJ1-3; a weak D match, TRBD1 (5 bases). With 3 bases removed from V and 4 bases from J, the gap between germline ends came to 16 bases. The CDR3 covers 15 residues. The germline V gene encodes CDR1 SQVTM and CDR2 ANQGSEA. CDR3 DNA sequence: TGCAGCGTTGATTTCTTTGAGGACAACGGAAACACCATATATTTT. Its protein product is CSVDFFEDNGNTIYF.

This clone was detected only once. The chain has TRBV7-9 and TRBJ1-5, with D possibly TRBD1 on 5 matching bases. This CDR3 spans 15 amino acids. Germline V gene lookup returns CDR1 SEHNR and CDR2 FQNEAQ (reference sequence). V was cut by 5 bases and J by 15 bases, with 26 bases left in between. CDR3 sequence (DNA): TGTGCCAGCAGCCCCCTGGGAGGGGTCGAGGTCAGAATGCATTTT. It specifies CASSPLGGVEVRMHF.

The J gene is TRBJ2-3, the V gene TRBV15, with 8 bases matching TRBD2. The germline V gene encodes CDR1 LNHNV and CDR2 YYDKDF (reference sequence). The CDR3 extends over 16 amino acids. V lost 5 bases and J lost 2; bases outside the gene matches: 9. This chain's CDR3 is CATSLSRGETTDTQYF. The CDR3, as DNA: TGTGCCACCAGCCTTTCGCGGGGGGAGACCACAGATACGCAGTATTTT.

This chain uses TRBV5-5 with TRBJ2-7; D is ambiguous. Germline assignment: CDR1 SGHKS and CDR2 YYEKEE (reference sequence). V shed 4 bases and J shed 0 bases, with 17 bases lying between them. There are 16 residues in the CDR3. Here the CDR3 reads CASSQTEELPSYEQYF. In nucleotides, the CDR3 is TGTGCCAGCAGCCAAACTGAGGAGTTACCCTCCTACGAGCAGTACTTC.

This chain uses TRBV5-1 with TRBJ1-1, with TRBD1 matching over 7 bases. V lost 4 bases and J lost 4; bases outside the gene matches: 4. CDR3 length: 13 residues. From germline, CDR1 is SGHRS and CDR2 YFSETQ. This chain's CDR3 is CASSVDRITEAFF. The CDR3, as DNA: TGCGCCAGCAGCGTGGACAGGATCACTGAAGCTTTCTTT.

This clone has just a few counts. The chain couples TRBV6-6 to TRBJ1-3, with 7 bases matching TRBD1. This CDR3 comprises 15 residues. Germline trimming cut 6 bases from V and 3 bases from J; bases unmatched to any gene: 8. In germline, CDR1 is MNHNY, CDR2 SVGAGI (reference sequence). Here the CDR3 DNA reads TGTGCCAGCAGCTTCGAGGGGGCGGGTGGAAACACCATATATTTT. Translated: CASSFEGAGGNTIYF.

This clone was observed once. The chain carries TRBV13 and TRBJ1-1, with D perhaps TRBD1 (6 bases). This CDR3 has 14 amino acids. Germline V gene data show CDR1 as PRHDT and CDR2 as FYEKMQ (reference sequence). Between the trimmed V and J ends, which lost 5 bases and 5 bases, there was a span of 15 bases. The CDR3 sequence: CASSNYREWTEAFF. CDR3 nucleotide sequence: TGTGCCAGCAGCAATTACAGGGAATGGACTGAAGCTTTCTTT.

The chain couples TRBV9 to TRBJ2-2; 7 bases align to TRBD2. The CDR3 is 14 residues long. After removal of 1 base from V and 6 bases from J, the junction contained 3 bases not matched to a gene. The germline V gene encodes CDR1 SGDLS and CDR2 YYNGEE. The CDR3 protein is CASSVPTSAGELFF. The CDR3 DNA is TGTGCCAGCAGCGTACCAACTAGCGCCGGGGAGCTGTTTTTT.

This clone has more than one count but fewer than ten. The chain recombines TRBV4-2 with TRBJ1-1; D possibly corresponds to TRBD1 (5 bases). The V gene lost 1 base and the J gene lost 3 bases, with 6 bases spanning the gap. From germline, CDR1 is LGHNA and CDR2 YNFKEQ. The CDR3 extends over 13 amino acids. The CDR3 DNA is TGTGCCAGCAGCCAAGGCAGGGACACTGAAGCTTTCTTT. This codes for CASSQGRDTEAFF.

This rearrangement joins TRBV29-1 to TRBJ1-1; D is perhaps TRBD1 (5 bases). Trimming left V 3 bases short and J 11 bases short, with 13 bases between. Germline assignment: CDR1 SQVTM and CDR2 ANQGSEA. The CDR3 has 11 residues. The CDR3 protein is CSVDFSGGAFF. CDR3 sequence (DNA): TGCAGCGTTGATTTTTCCGGGGGGGCTTTCTTT. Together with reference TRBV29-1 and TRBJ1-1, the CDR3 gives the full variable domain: SAVISQKPSRDICQRGTSLTIQCQVDSQVTMMFWYRQQPGQSLTLIATANQGSEATYESGFVIDKFPISRPNLTFSTLTVSNMSPEDSSIYLCSVDFSGGAFFGQGTRLTVV.

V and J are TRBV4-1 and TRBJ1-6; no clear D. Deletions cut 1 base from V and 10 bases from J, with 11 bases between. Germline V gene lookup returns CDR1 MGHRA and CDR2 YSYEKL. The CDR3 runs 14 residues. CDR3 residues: CASSQGEQFSPLHF. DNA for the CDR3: TGCGCCAGCAGCCAAGGAGAACAGTTCTCACCCCTCCACTTT.

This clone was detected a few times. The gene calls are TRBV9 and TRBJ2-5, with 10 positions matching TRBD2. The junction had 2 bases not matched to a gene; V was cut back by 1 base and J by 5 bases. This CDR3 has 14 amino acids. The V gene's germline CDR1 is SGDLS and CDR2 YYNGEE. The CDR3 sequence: CASSVLAGDETQYF. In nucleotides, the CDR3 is TGTGCCAGCAGCGTACTAGCGGGGGATGAGACCCAGTACTTC.

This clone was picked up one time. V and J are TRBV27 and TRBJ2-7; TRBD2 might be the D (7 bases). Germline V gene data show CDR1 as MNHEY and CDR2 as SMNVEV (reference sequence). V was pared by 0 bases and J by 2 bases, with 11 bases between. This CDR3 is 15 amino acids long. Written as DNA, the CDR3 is TGTGCCAGCAGTTTATCGTGGGGGGGCCCCTACGAGCAGTACTTC. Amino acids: CASSLSWGGPYEQYF.

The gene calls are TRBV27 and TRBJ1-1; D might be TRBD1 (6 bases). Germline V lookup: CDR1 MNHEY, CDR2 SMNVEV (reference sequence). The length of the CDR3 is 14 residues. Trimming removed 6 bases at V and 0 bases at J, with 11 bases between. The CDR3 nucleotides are TGTGCCAGCAGCGTTGGACAGCTGAACACTGAAGCTTTCTTT. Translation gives CASSVGQLNTEAFF.

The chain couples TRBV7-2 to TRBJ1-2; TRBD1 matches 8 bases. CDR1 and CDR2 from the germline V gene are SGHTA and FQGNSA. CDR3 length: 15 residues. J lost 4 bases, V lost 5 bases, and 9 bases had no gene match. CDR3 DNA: TGTGCCAGCAGCGTCTCAGGGGGCCCACCCTATGGCTACACCTTC. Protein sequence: CASSVSGGPPYGYTF.

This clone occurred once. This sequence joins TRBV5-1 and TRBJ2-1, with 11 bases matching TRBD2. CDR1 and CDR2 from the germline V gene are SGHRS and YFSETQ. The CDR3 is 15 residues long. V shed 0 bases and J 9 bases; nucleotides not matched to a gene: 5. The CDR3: CASSLGLAGTGEQFF. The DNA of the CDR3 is TGCGCCAGCAGCTTGGGACTAGCGGGGACGGGTGAGCAGTTCTTC.

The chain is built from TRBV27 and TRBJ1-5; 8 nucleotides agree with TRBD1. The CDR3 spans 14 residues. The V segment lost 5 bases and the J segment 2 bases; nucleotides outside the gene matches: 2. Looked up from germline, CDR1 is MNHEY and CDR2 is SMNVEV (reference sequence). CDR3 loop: CASSPTGGNQPQHF. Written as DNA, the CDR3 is TGTGCCAGCAGTCCGACAGGGGGCAATCAGCCCCAGCATTTT.

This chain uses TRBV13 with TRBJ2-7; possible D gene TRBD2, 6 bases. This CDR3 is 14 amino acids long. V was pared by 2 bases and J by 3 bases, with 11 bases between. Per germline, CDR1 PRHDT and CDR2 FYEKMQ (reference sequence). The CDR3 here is CASSLSGEDYEQYF. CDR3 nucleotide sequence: TGTGCCAGCAGCTTATCGGGGGAAGACTACGAGCAGTACTTC.

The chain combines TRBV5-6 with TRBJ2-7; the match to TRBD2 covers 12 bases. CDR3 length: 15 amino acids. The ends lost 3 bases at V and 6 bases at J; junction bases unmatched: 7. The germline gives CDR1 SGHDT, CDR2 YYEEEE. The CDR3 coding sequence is TGTGCCAGCAGCTCTACGACTAGCGGGGGTGGCGAGCAGTACTTC. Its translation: CASSSTTSGGGEQYF.

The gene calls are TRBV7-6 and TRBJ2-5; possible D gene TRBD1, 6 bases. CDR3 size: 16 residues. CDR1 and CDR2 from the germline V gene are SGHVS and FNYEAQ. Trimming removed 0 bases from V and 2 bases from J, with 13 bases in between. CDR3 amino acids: CASSLAAAGVQETQYF. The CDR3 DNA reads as TGTGCCAGCAGCTTAGCGGCGGCAGGGGTGCAAGAGACCCAGTACTTC.

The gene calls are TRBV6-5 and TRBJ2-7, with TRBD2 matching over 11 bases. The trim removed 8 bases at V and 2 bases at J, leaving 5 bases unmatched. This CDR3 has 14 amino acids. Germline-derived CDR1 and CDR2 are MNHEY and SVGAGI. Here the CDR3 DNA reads TGTGCCAGCGGAAATAGCGGGGGGGCCTACGAGCAGTACTTC. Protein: CASGNSGGAYEQYF.

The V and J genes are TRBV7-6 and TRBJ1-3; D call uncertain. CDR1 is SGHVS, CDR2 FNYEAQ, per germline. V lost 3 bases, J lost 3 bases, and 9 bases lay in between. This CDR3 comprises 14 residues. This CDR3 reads CASSLGRVGNTIYF. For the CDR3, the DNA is TGTGCCAGCAGCTTGGGGAGGGTTGGAAACACCATATATTTT.

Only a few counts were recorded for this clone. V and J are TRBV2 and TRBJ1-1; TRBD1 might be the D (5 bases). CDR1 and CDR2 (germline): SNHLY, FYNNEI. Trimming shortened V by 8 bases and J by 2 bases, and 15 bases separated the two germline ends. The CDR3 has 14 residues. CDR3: CASADSTVNTEAFF. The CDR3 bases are TGTGCCAGCGCCGACAGTACAGTAAACACTGAAGCTTTCTTT.